What follows is one T cell receptor beta chain and its context. Participant-given clinical history determined each cohort assignment. Cohort 3 recovery required two negative PCRs, clearance, or symptom resolution. The data derive from a study of blood T cell repertoires in COVID-19. Study as a whole: Sources were T cells, B-cell-depleted T cells, or PBMCs; the material itself was cDNA or gDNA.

The CDR3 totals 17 residues. V gave up 5 bases and J gave up 0 bases, with 17 bases separating them. The germline CDR1 and CDR2 sequences are SGHVS and FNYEAQ. Per the original methods: Cell counts per sample came from amplifying reference gene primers. Sequenced by immunoSEQ multiplex PCR; TCRdb stores in-frame clones only, minus some. V and J calls and clone size come straight from that table; D and trimming were deduced from the DNA. The sample records around 230,000 clones, approximately 90% being singletons. This sequence joins TRBV7-6 and TRBJ1-3; possible D gene TRBD1, 5 bases. Sequences were obtained from PBMCs or T cells enriched from blood (not recorded which). This sequence was found in a woman aged 25 to 39 who had recovered from COVID-19. The CDR3 loop is CASSPVSGGLSGNTIYF. CDR3 DNA sequence: TGTGCCAGCAGCCCTGTAAGCGGGGGACTCTCTGGAAACACCATATATTTT.